A single sample gave rise to the 23 T cell receptor beta chains below, sequenced in a study of shared clonotypes between healthy human individuals. TCRdb's copy holds only in-frame clones and misses some; the assay was immunoSEQ multiplex PCR. The table includes about 2.3 million clones, around 93% detected once. The sequencing sample was made of naive CD4+ T cells from PBMCs. Subset noted: CD45RA+ positively selected. The receptors shown here come from a man younger than 30 in good health. Some clones in this sample may be carry-over from other donors' samples.

The chain links TRBV28 to TRBJ2-1; D perhaps matches TRBD1 (6 bases). Trimming stripped 8 bases from V and 12 bases from J, with 11 bases between. The CDR3 spans 10 residues. Germline lookup yields CDR1 MDHEN and CDR2 SYDVKM. CDR3 in amino acids: CASQGTGQFF. The CDR3 DNA reads as TGTGCCAGCCAGGGGACGGGGCAGTTCTTC.

Written as DNA, the CDR3 is TGTGCCAGTAGTATGGGGACTAGCGGGAGTAATTTCTACAATGAGCAGTTCTTC. Protein product: CASSMGTSGSNFYNEQFF. This chain links TRBV19 with TRBJ2-1; 14 nucleotides match TRBD2. After removal of 3 bases from V and 3 bases from J, the junction contained 7 bases not matched to a gene. The CDR3 sequence is 18 residues long. CDR1 is LNHDA and CDR2 is SQIVND in the germline V gene (reference sequence).

V and J are TRBV5-1 and TRBJ1-3, with 7 bases that match TRBD1. The CDR3 is made up of 15 amino acids. From germline, CDR1 is SGHRS and CDR2 YFSETQ. V shed 4 bases and J 6 bases; nucleotides not matched to a gene: 10. This CDR3 is CASSSRIQGENTIYF. For the CDR3, the DNA is TGCGCCAGCAGCAGTAGAATCCAGGGGGAAAACACCATATATTTT. The full variable domain, completed using reference TRBV5-1 and TRBJ1-3, is KAGVTQTPRYLIKTRGQQVTLSCSPISGHRSVSWYQQTPGQGLQFLFEYFSETQRNKGNFPGRFSGRQFSNSRSEMNVSTLELGDSALYLCASSSRIQGENTIYFGEGSWLTVV.

This chain joins TRBV2 and TRBJ2-3; 11 bases are a match to TRBD2. Per germline, CDR1 SNHLY and CDR2 FYNNEI. CDR3 length equals 16 residues. Losses at the gene ends were 5 bases for V and 0 bases for J; bases not matched to a gene: 4. The DNA for the CDR3 is TGTGCCAGCAGTCCTAGCGGGAGGTCTAGCACAGATACGCAGTATTTT. Its protein product is CASSPSGRSSTDTQYF. Supplemented by reference TRBV2 and TRBJ2-3, the full variable domain reads EPEVTQTPSHQVTQMGQEVILRCVPISNHLYFYWYRQILGQKVEFLVSFYNNEISEKSEIFDDQFSVERPDGSNFTLKIRSTKLEDSAMYFCASSPSGRSSTDTQYFGPGTRLTVL.

This clone was detected once. The CDR3 DNA is TGTGCCAGCTCACCATACCTTGCCGGCAGCACCGGGGAGCTGTTTTTT. This sequence encodes CASSPYLAGSTGELFF. J is TRBJ2-2 and V is TRBV18; D unresolved. V dropped 2 bases and J dropped 4 bases, with 14 bases sitting between them. The germline CDR1 and CDR2 sequences are KGHSH and LQKENI. This CDR3 is 16 amino acids long. Full variable domain (rest looked up from reference TRBV18 and TRBJ2-2): NAGVMQNPRHLVRRRGQEARLRCSPMKGHSHVYWYRQLPEEGLKFMVYLQKENIIDESGMPKERFSAEFPKEGPSILRIQQVVRGDSAAYFCASSPYLAGSTGELFFGEGSRLTVL.

The chain links TRBV6-1 to TRBJ2-7; D not resolved. The V end lost 5 bases, the J end lost 3 bases, and 14 bases lay between the germline ends. CDR3 length: 14 amino acids. Germline V gives CDR1 MNHNS, CDR2 SASEGT. CDR3 loop: CASSSAYVNYEQYF. CDR3 nucleotides: TGTGCCAGCAGTAGCGCCTACGTAAACTACGAGCAGTACTTC.

Details on this clone: At one end, the junction sequence differs from germline, possibly due to a read error. The V and J genes are TRBV20-1 and TRBJ1-2; no definite D call. This CDR3 is 11 amino acids long. Germline V gene data show CDR1 as DFQATT and CDR2 as SNEGSKA (reference sequence). The CDR3 DNA sequence: TGCAGTGCTGGAGAGATCCGGGGTCGAGCCTTC. It translates to CSAGEIRGRAF.

The gene calls are TRBV2 and TRBJ1-1, with D perhaps TRBD1 (5 bases). The CDR3 has 13 amino acids. Germline CDR1 is SNHLY and CDR2 is FYNNEI. V was clipped by 4 bases and J by 4 bases, with 10 bases between them. This chain's CDR3 is CASSVDTITEAFF. The CDR3 DNA sequence: TGTGCCAGCAGTGTGGACACCATCACTGAAGCTTTCTTT.

The chain combines TRBV30 with TRBJ1-2, with D perhaps matching TRBD1 (6 bases). Germline CDR1 is GTSNPN and CDR2 is SVGIG (reference sequence). Trimming removed 1 base from V and 8 bases from J, with 20 bases in between. The CDR3 has 15 amino acids. The CDR3 nucleotides read TGTGCCTGGAGTGGAGGAGGGACATCAGGAGGGGGCTACACCTTC. Translating it yields CAWSGGGTSGGGYTF.

The chain combines TRBV7-6 with TRBJ1-5, with TRBD1 identical over 8 bases. V was pared by 5 bases and J by 4 bases, with 7 bases of the junction left unmatched. The CDR3 contains 15 residues. The V gene's germline CDR1 is SGHVS and CDR2 FNYEAQ. The CDR3 sequence: CASSATGGQNQPQHF. The CDR3 DNA sequence: TGTGCCAGCAGCGCAACAGGGGGTCAAAATCAGCCCCAGCATTTT.

This chain links TRBV2 with TRBJ2-7, with D tentatively TRBD1 (6 bases). Trimming removed 6 bases from V and 1 base from J, with 13 bases in between. Germline-derived CDR1 and CDR2 are SNHLY and FYNNEI. CDR3 length: 14 residues. This CDR3 reads CASSVIQGSYEQYF. The CDR3 nucleotides read TGTGCCAGCAGCGTAATACAGGGTTCCTACGAGCAGTACTTC. The full variable domain, completed using reference TRBV2 and TRBJ2-7, is EPEVTQTPSHQVTQMGQEVILRCVPISNHLYFYWYRQILGQKVEFLVSFYNNEISEKSEIFDDQFSVERPDGSNFTLKIRSTKLEDSAMYFCASSVIQGSYEQYFGPGTRLTVT.

In its sample, this clone was seen once. The genes are TRBV6-5 and TRBJ1-4; 7 bases agree with TRBD1. The V gene end was trimmed by 4 bases and the J gene end by 4 bases; junction bases not matched to a gene: 6. Germline V gene sequence: CDR1 MNHEY, CDR2 SVGAGI. This CDR3 has 15 residues. CDR3 DNA sequence: TGTGCCAGCAGTTCAGCGACAGGGCATAATGAAAAACTGTTTTTT. Translated: CASSSATGHNEKLFF.

A single count supports this clone. The chain is built from TRBV5-6 and TRBJ2-1; no firm D call. Germline lookup yields CDR1 SGHDT and CDR2 YYEEEE. The V gene lost 3 bases and the J gene lost 9 bases, with 16 bases spanning the gap. CDR3 length: 14 residues. This CDR3 reads CASSSQTRLSEQFF. The CDR3 coding sequence is TGTGCCAGCAGCTCGCAAACTCGGCTAAGTGAGCAGTTCTTC. The whole variable domain, remainder taken from reference TRBV5-6 and TRBJ2-1, is DAGVTQSPTHLIKTRGQQVTLRCSPKSGHDTVSWYQQALGQGPQFIFQYYEEEERQRGNFPDRFSGHQFPNYSSELNVNALLLGDSALYLCASSSQTRLSEQFFGPGTRLTVL.

A note on this clone: Relative to the germline gene, one junction end is altered; a read error may explain this. The chain is built from TRBV7-7 and TRBJ2-7, with 8 nucleotides matching TRBD2. Germline V gene lookup returns CDR1 SSHAT and CDR2 FNYEAQ (reference sequence). The CDR3 contains 13 residues. CDR3 sequence reads: CASSTSPSGPPWF. The CDR3 region has the DNA TGTGCCAGCAGCACGAGCCCTAGCGGGCCGCCGTGGTTT.

This chain uses TRBV28 with TRBJ1-2, with a weak D call TRBD1 (5 bases). The V end lost 1 base, the J end lost 4 bases, and 13 bases lay between the germline ends. The CDR3 loop spans 15 amino acids. Germline CDR1 is MDHEN and CDR2 is SYDVKM. DNA of the CDR3: TGTGCCAGCAGTTTATACAGGACTGGGACCTATGGCTACACCTTC. It encodes CASSLYRTGTYGYTF.

The chain employs TRBV11-3 and TRBJ2-7; D may be TRBD1 (6 bases). Germline CDR1 and CDR2: SGHNT and YENEEA. This CDR3 has 15 amino acids. Trimming removed 5 bases from V and 1 base from J, with 15 bases in between. The CDR3 sequence: CASSRGSGGSYEQYF. CDR3 in DNA: TGTGCCAGCAGCAGGGGGAGCGGAGGTTCCTACGAGCAGTACTTC.

The V and J genes are TRBV5-4 and TRBJ2-3; D uncertain. In germline, CDR1 is SGHNT, CDR2 YYREEE (reference sequence). This CDR3 contains 16 residues. V was shortened by 1 base and J by 1 base, with 13 bases between the two germline ends. CDR3: CASSLLAGGGTDTQYF. CDR3 DNA sequence: TGTGCCAGCAGCTTGTTAGCTGGTGGTGGCACAGATACGCAGTATTTT.

The rearrangement links TRBV2 to TRBJ2-7; 7 nucleotides agree with TRBD2. CDR1 is SNHLY, CDR2 FYNNEI, per germline. V lost 7 bases to trimming and J lost 0 bases; unmatched junction nucleotides: 9. This CDR3 is 15 amino acids long. In DNA form, the CDR3 reads TGTGCCAGCACCCTTAGCGGGTCAAACTCCTACGAGCAGTACTTC. Protein product: CASTLSGSNSYEQYF.

The CDR3 here is CASSILIILEEWNSNQPQHF. In DNA, the CDR3 is TGTGCCAGTAGTATTCTAATCATCTTGGAGGAGTGGAATAGCAATCAGCCCCAGCATTTT. The J gene is TRBJ1-5, the V gene TRBV19; D is undetermined. V gave up 3 bases and J gave up 0 bases, with 24 bases separating them. The germline gives CDR1 LNHDA, CDR2 SQIVND (reference sequence). The CDR3 covers 20 residues.

V and J are TRBV30 and TRBJ1-6; 10 positions agree with TRBD1. Germline V lookup: CDR1 GTSNPN, CDR2 SVGIG (reference sequence). The junction had 8 bases not matched to a gene; V was cut back by 4 bases and J by 8 bases. This CDR3 has 15 amino acids. CDR3 nucleotides: TGTGCCTGGACGAGCGGGACAGGGGTTTATTCACCCCTCCACTTT. It encodes CAWTSGTGVYSPLHF.

This sequence joins TRBV2 and TRBJ2-5; D not resolved. This CDR3 is built from 16 residues. Looked up from germline, CDR1 is SNHLY and CDR2 is FYNNEI. The V and J ends lost 2 bases and 1 base respectively, with 14 bases between them. This chain's CDR3 is CASSEIGMGGQETQYF. The CDR3 bases are TGTGCCAGCAGTGAAATAGGTATGGGTGGCCAAGAGACCCAGTACTTC. The full variable domain, with the rest looked up from reference TRBV2 and TRBJ2-5, is EPEVTQTPSHQVTQMGQEVILRCVPISNHLYFYWYRQILGQKVEFLVSFYNNEISEKSEIFDDQFSVERPDGSNFTLKIRSTKLEDSAMYFCASSEIGMGGQETQYFGPGTRLLVL.

This chain uses TRBV27 with TRBJ1-2; D perhaps matches TRBD1 (5 bases). V was clipped by 8 bases and J by 7 bases, with 20 bases between them. Germline CDR1 MNHEY, CDR2 SMNVEV (reference sequence). The CDR3 totals 14 residues. In DNA, the CDR3 is TGTGCCAGCGGGTCGTTAGTGAAGGGGATTGGCTACACCTTC. It translates to CASGSLVKGIGYTF.

This chain links TRBV5-1 with TRBJ2-3; no firm D call. The CDR3 spans 14 residues. The germline V gene encodes CDR1 SGHRS and CDR2 YFSETQ. V lost 0 bases, J lost 2 bases, and 7 bases lay in between. The CDR3 DNA reads as TGCGCCAGCAGCTTGGAGGCCTACACAGATACGCAGTATTTT. Its protein is CASSLEAYTDTQYF.